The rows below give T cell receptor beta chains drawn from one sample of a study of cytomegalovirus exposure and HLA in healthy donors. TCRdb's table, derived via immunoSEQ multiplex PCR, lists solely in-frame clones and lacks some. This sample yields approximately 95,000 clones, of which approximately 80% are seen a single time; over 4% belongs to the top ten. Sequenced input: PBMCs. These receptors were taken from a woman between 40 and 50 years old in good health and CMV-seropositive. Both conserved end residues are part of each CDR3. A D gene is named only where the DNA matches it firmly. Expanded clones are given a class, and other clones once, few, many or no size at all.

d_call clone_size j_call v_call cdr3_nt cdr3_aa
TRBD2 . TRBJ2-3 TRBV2 TGTGCCAGCAGTCTGACTAGCGGGAGGGTCGTTGATACGCAGTATTTT CASSLTSGRVVDTQYF
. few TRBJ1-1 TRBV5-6 TGTGCCAGCAGCTTTTCGGGGACTGAAGCTTTCTTT CASSFSGTEAFF
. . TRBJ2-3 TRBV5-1 TGCGCCAGCAGCTTGGACGGGAGCGATGCAGATACGCAGTATTTT CASSLDGSDADTQYF
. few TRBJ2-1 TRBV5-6 TGTGCCAGCAGCCGCCGGGGAGGAAATGAGCAGTTCTTC CASSRRGGNEQFF
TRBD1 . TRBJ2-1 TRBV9 TGTGCCAGCAGCGACGGGACAGAATACAATGAGCAGTTCTTC CASSDGTEYNEQFF
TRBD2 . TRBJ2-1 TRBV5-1 TGCGCCAGCAGCTTGAGGGGCGGGGGGTCCTACAATGAGCAGTTCTTC CASSLRGGGSYNEQFF
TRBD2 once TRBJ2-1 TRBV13 TGTGCCAGCAGCTTAGGGACTAGCGGCTCTTGGGAGCAGTTCTTC CASSLGTSGSWEQFF
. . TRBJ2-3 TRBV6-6 TGTGCCACCCGACAGGCTAGCACAGATACGCAGTATTTT CATRQASTDTQYF
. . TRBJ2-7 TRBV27 TGTGCCACCGGGAGGGGGCTTAGCTACGAGCAGTACTTC CATGRGLSYEQYF
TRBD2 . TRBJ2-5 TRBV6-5 TGTGCCAGCAGTTACTCGGCGGGAGGTTATTGGGAGACCCAGTACTTC CASSYSAGGYWETQYF
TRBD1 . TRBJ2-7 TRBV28 TGTGCCAGCAGTTTGCCTGGGACAGGGGGCATCTACGAGCAGTACTTC CASSLPGTGGIYEQYF
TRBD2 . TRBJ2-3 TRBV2 TGTGCCAGCAGTGAGATTGGCGGGAGTACAGATACGCAGTATTTT CASSEIGGSTDTQYF
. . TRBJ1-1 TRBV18 TGTGCCAGCTTCAGGGATTCGGGCACTGAAGCTTTCTTT CASFRDSGTEAFF
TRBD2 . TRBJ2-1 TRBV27 TGTGCCAGCAGTCCACGGACTAGCGGGAGGTACTACAATGAGCAGTTCTTC CASSPRTSGRYYNEQFF